This TCR beta chain comes out of a study of cytomegalovirus exposure and HLA in healthy donors. V shed 5 bases, J shed 1 base, and the junction held 2 bases outside the gene matches. The CDR3 has 15 residues. The germline V gene encodes CDR1 SGHAT and CDR2 FQNNGV. The donors were members of the validation cohort, which comprised about 120 subjects and was separate from the first cohort of around 700 subjects. Sequencing was performed with immunoSEQ multiplex PCR; in TCRdb, only in-frame clones are kept and a portion is missing. This table has 300,000 to 450,000 clones, about nine tenths appearing once. Of note for this clone: The antigen remains undetermined.

General observations from the study: For most TCR sequences rarity was the rule, although some public TCRs occurred in many donors. Reports showed the classifier diagnosing cytomegalovirus status with high specificity and sensitivity.

The receptor was isolated from a woman in her late teens or twenties in good health and CMV-seronegative. This rearrangement joins TRBV11-2 to TRBJ2-7; TRBD2 matches at 13 bases. The sample consisted of PBMCs. The CDR3 is CASSLGLAGSYEQYF. The CDR3 nucleotides are TGTGCCAGCAGCCTGGGACTAGCGGGGTCCTACGAGCAGTACTTC. The full variable domain, rest sourced from reference TRBV11-2 and TRBJ2-7, is EAGVAQSPRYKIIEKRQSVAFWCNPISGHATLYWYQQILGQGPKLLIQFQNNGVVDDSQLPKDRFSAERLKGVDSTLKIQPAKLEDSAVYLCASSLGLAGSYEQYFGPGTRLTVT.